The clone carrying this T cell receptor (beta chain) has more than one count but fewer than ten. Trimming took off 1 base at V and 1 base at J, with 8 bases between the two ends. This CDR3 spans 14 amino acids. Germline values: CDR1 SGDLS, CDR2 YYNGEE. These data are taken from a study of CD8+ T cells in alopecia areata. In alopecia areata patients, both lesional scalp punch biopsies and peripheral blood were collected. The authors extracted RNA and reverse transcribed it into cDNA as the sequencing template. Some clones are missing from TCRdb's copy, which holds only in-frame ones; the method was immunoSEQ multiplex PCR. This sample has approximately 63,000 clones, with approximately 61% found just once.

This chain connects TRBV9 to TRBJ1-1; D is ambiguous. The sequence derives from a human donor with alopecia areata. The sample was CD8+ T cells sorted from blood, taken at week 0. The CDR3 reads CASSVFGQNTEAFF. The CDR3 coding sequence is TGTGCCAGCAGCGTATTCGGTCAGAACACTGAAGCTTTCTTT.